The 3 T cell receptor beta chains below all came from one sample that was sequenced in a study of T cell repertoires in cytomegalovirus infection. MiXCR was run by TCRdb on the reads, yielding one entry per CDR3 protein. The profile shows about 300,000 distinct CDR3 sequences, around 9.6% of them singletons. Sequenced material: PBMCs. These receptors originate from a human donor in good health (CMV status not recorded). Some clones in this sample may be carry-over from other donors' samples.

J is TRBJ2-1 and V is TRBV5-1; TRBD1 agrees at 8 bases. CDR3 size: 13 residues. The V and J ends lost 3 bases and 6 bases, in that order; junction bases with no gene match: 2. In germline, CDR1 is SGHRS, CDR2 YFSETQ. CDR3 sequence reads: CASSSGTGNEQFF. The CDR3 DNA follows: TGCGCCAGCAGCTCCGGGACAGGCAATGAGCAGTTCTTC.

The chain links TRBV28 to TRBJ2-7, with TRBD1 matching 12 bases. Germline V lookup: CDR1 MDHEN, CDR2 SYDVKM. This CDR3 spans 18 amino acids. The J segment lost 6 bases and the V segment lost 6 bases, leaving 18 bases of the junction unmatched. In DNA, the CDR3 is TGTGCCAGCAGCCGTCCCGGGACAGGGGGCCCCGGTCTTGGCGAGCAGTACGTC. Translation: CASSRPGTGGPGLGEQYV.

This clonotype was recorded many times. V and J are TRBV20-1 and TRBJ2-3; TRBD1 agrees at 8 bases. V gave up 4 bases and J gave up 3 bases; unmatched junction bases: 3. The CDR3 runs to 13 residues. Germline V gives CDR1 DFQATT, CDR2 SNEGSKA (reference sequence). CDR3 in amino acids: CSATTGATDTQYF. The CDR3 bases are TGCAGTGCTACGACAGGGGCTACAGATACGCAGTATTTT.